This entry lists 10 T cell receptor beta chains sequenced from one sample in a study of blood T cell repertoires in COVID-19. Assay: immunoSEQ multiplex PCR; the TCRdb copy retains only in-frame clones and omits some. This sample has approximately 220,000 clones, with approximately 83% found just once. Sequencing was performed on PBMCs or T cells enriched from blood (not recorded which). The receptors here all came from a woman between 35 and 50 years old with acute COVID-19.

The chain carries TRBV12-3 or TRBV12-4 and TRBJ2-7, with D unresolved. This CDR3 region has 13 residues. Trimming left V 5 bases short and J 1 base short, with 9 bases between. The CDR3 DNA reads as TGTGCCAGCAGTGGGCAGGTGTCCTACGAGCAGTACTTC. Its translation is CASSGQVSYEQYF.

This chain joins TRBV5-5 and TRBJ1-1; D unclear. CDR1 and CDR2 from the germline V gene are SGHKS and YYEKEE (reference sequence). Trimming pared 4 bases from V and 6 bases from J, leaving 16 bases between. The CDR3 is 14 residues long. In nucleotides, the CDR3 is TGTGCCAGCAGCCCCTGGAGGGTTATCGCTGAAGCTTTCTTT. Translated: CASSPWRVIAEAFF.

The chain uses TRBV5-1 and TRBJ1-6; TRBD1 agrees at 9 bases. This CDR3 has 14 amino acids. Trimming at V came to 2 bases and at J to 10 bases, leaving 4 bases not matched to a gene. CDR1 and CDR2 (germline): SGHRS, YFSETQ. CDR3 DNA: TGCGCCAGCAGCTTTGGACAGGGGAAGTCACCCCTCCACTTT. Translation gives CASSFGQGKSPLHF.

This clone has more than one count but fewer than ten. The chain couples TRBV7-2 to TRBJ1-2; the match to TRBD1 covers 7 bases. The germline V gene has CDR1 SGHTA and CDR2 FQGNSA. The trim removed 6 bases at V and 3 bases at J, leaving 7 bases unmatched. The CDR3 extends over 14 amino acids. As DNA, the CDR3 is TGTGCCAGCAGTAGTCGTCAGGGGGACTATGGCTACACCTTC. Translation gives CASSSRQGDYGYTF. Together with reference TRBV7-2 and TRBJ1-2, the CDR3 gives the full variable domain: GAGVSQSPSNKVTEKGKDVELRCDPISGHTALYWYRQSLGQGLEFLIYFQGNSAPDKSGLPSDRFSAERTGGSVSTLTIQRTQQEDSAVYLCASSSRQGDYGYTFGSGTRLTVV.

This sequence joins TRBV7-2 and TRBJ2-2; TRBD1 is a possible D gene (6 bases). CDR1 and CDR2 (germline): SGHTA, FQGNSA. V was pared by 1 base and J by 3 bases, with 9 bases between. This CDR3 is 15 amino acids long. The CDR3 reads CASSLEGGYTGELFF. CDR3 in DNA: TGTGCCAGCAGCTTAGAAGGGGGATACACCGGGGAGCTGTTTTTT.

The chain recombines TRBV28 with TRBJ1-5; D is perhaps TRBD1 (6 bases). This CDR3 is built from 15 residues. Looked up from germline, CDR1 is MDHEN and CDR2 is SYDVKM. Trimming shortened V by 11 bases and J by 3 bases, and 20 bases separated the two germline ends. CDR3 amino acids: CAGNSGTNYNQPQHF. DNA for the CDR3: TGTGCCGGAAACTCCGGGACAAATTACAATCAGCCCCAGCATTTT. Full variable domain (outside the CDR3, taken from reference TRBV28 and TRBJ1-5): DVKVTQSSRYLVKRTGEKVFLECVQDMDHENMFWYRQDPGLGLRLIYFSYDVKMKEKGDIPEGYSVSREKKERFSLILESASTNQTSMYLCAGNSGTNYNQPQHFGDGTRLSIL.

This chain links TRBV4-1 with TRBJ1-2, with a possible D match to TRBD1 (6 bases). CDR1 MGHRA and CDR2 YSYEKL come from the germline V gene. The V and J ends lost 5 bases and 5 bases respectively, with 18 bases between them. The CDR3 spans 15 residues. CDR3 DNA: TGCGCCAGCAGCTCACCGGCGAGGGGGAGATATGGCTACACCTTC. The encoded protein is CASSSPARGRYGYTF.

This clone was picked up one time. The chain recombines TRBV24-1 with TRBJ2-5, with 9 bases that match TRBD1. This CDR3 is built from 18 residues. V lost 2 bases and J lost 2; bases outside the gene matches: 11. From germline, CDR1 is KGHDR and CDR2 SFDVKD. The CDR3 region is CATSDSPHWDRAQETQYF. The CDR3 nucleotides are TGTGCCACCAGTGATTCCCCTCATTGGGACAGGGCTCAAGAGACCCAGTACTTC.

Comments on this clone: The same CDR3 arises from other DNA sequences in this sample as well. V usage is TRBV27 and J usage is TRBJ1-5; perhaps TRBD1 as D (5 bases). V lost 0 bases to trimming and J lost 0 bases, with 9 bases between them. This CDR3 has 16 residues. Germline V gives CDR1 MNHEY, CDR2 SMNVEV (reference sequence). CDR3 region: CASSLSGGLSNQPQHF. The CDR3 DNA reads as TGTGCCAGCAGTTTATCGGGGGGACTTAGCAATCAGCCCCAGCATTTT.

In its sample, this clone was seen once. The chain is built from TRBV5-1 and TRBJ2-3, with D maybe TRBD2 (5 bases). Germline-derived CDR1 and CDR2 are SGHRS and YFSETQ. The germline V and J ends were trimmed by 4 bases and 1 base, with 13 bases remaining between them. The CDR3 is 15 amino acids. The CDR3 reads CASSKNSDRTDTQYF. CDR3 DNA: TGCGCCAGCAGCAAGAATAGCGACCGCACAGATACGCAGTATTTT. The full variable domain, rest sourced from reference TRBV5-1 and TRBJ2-3, is KAGVTQTPRYLIKTRGQQVTLSCSPISGHRSVSWYQQTPGQGLQFLFEYFSETQRNKGNFPGRFSGRQFSNSRSEMNVSTLELGDSALYLCASSKNSDRTDTQYFGPGTRLTVL.